The entry that follows covers one TCR beta chain sequence. Its antigen is as yet unknown. These data belong to a study of T cells in Graves' hyperthyroidism and ophthalmopathy. Findings and caveats of the study: Ophthalmopathy could be told apart from stable hyperthyroidism with a 13 V-J model.

The CDR3 is 14 residues long. Germline CDR1 reads DFQATT; CDR2 reads SNEGSKA (reference sequence). Between the trimmed V and J ends, which lost 2 bases and 9 bases, there was a span of 19 bases. TCR beta CDR3 region amplification was performed from RNA transcripts. When the TCR CDR3 underwent first-round RT-PCR, the HTBI primer set was used. TCRdb independently ran MiXCR on the multiplex PCR reads; one entry per CDR3 protein. The sample lists over 700,000 distinct CDR3 sequences, around 40% seen once, with around 32% in the top ten. The clonotype was recovered from a woman aged 35 to 49 with Graves' hyperthyroidism. The sequenced sample was blood. The rearrangement uses TRBV20-1 and TRBJ2-5; perhaps TRBD2 as D (6 bases). This CDR3 is CSARHGGTSQPQYF. The CDR3 coding sequence is TGCAGTGCTAGACATGGGGGGACGAGTCAGCCCCAGTACTTC.